A single sample gave rise to the 28 T cell receptor beta chains below, sequenced in a study of regulatory dendritic cells for organ transplantation. TCRdb's copy holds only in-frame clones and misses some; the assay was immunoSEQ multiplex PCR. The table includes 21,000 or so clones, about 80% detected once. The sample was memory CD4+ T cells from blood. Subset denoted: CD45RO+ memory T cells. All receptors come from a human donor in good health.

The chain combines TRBV2 with TRBJ1-2, with TRBD1 matching over 7 bases. The CDR3 extends over 14 amino acids. V was pared by 6 bases and J by 1 base, with 5 bases of the junction left unmatched. The germline V gene encodes CDR1 SNHLY and CDR2 FYNNEI. The CDR3 DNA follows: TGTGCCAGCAGGACAGGGCGCTATAACTATGGCTACACCTTC. Its translation is CASRTGRYNYGYTF.

The rearrangement links TRBV6-5 to TRBJ2-5, with 12 bases lining up with TRBD2. The V gene end was trimmed by 4 bases and the J gene end by 5 bases; junction bases not matched to a gene: 8. The germline gives CDR1 MNHEY, CDR2 SVGAGI. The CDR3 loop spans 16 amino acids. CDR3 in DNA: TGTGCCAGCAGTTCACCCCTAGCGGGGGGGGAGGAGACCCAGTACTTC. It codes for CASSSPLAGGEETQYF.

V is TRBV5-1 and J is TRBJ2-5, with D maybe TRBD1 (6 bases). Germline-derived CDR1 and CDR2 are SGHRS and YFSETQ. The V end lost 0 bases, the J end lost 7 bases, and 19 bases lay between the germline ends. The CDR3 length is 16 residues. The CDR3 sequence is CASSLGSGTQVGTQYF. The CDR3 region has the DNA TGCGCCAGCAGCTTGGGATCCGGGACACAAGTTGGGACCCAGTACTTC.

V and J are TRBV5-4 and TRBJ2-5, with TRBD2 matching 12 bases. Germline-derived CDR1 and CDR2 are SGHNT and YYREEE (reference sequence). The CDR3 totals 18 residues. The J segment lost 1 base and the V segment lost 0 bases, leaving 7 bases of the junction unmatched. The CDR3: CASSLGLAGAPLQETQYF. The CDR3 region has the DNA TGTGCCAGCAGCTTGGGACTAGCGGGGGCGCCCCTCCAAGAGACCCAGTACTTC.

V and J are TRBV6-4 and TRBJ2-3; the match to TRBD2 covers 9 bases. Germline V CDR1 and CDR2: MRHNA, SNTAGT. V lost 6 bases, J lost 2 bases, and 9 bases stayed unmatched. This CDR3 is built from 16 residues. CDR3 DNA sequence: TGTGCCAGCAGCCTAGAAGCGGGGGGCTTCACAGATACGCAGTATTTT. Protein product: CASSLEAGGFTDTQYF.

This sequence joins TRBV2 and TRBJ1-4; 8 bases map to TRBD1. In germline, CDR1 is SNHLY, CDR2 FYNNEI. The ends lost 6 bases at V and 4 bases at J; junction bases unmatched: 7. This CDR3 region has 15 residues. The CDR3 is CASSAGQANNEKLFF. CDR3 DNA sequence: TGTGCCAGCAGCGCGGGACAGGCAAATAATGAAAAACTGTTTTTT.

The CDR3 spells CASSIVRGQGDTQYF. The CDR3 region has the DNA TGTGCCAGTAGTATAGTTAGGGGGCAAGGAGATACGCAGTATTTT. The J gene is TRBJ2-3, the V gene TRBV19; 7 bases align to TRBD1. Germline assignment: CDR1 LNHDA and CDR2 SQIVND (reference sequence). The ends lost 1 base at V and 5 bases at J; junction bases unmatched: 6. The CDR3 loop spans 15 amino acids.

CDR3 amino acids: CASSQFGTASYEQYF. CDR3 coding DNA: TGTGCCAGCAGCCAATTTGGGACAGCTTCCTACGAGCAGTACTTC. The rearrangement links TRBV14 to TRBJ2-7; 7 nucleotides agree with TRBD1. This CDR3 is built from 15 residues. J lost 1 base, V lost 2 bases, and 5 bases had no gene match. Germline V lookup: CDR1 SGHDN, CDR2 FVKESK.

The chain employs TRBV5-5 and TRBJ2-1, with unresolved D. Germline V gene sequence: CDR1 SGHKS, CDR2 YYEKEE (reference sequence). The V and J ends lost 1 base and 8 bases respectively, with 7 bases between them. This CDR3 comprises 12 residues. The CDR3: CASSLRVDEQFF. The DNA for the CDR3 is TGTGCCAGCAGCTTGCGGGTCGATGAGCAGTTCTTC.

J is TRBJ2-2 and V is TRBV7-3; 8 bases map to TRBD2. The CDR3 length is 16 residues. Germline V gene data show CDR1 as SGHTA and CDR2 as FQGTGA. With V trimmed by 4 bases and J by 5 bases, 9 bases remained unmatched. DNA for the CDR3: TGTGCCAGCAGCTATCCGGGACTAGGAGGTACCGGGGAGCTGTTTTTT. Translation: CASSYPGLGGTGELFF.

The chain combines TRBV25-1 with TRBJ2-7, with D maybe TRBD1 (5 bases). The CDR3 totals 14 residues. The V end was cut by 3 bases, the J end by 5 bases, with 14 bases between. Germline CDR1 is MGHDK and CDR2 is SYGVNS. The CDR3, as DNA: TGTGCCAGCAGTGATGGGGCAGGGAAGAACGAGCAGTACTTC. Protein: CASSDGAGKNEQYF.

The chain employs TRBV27 and TRBJ1-1; D gene uncertain. This CDR3 has 17 residues. The germline V gene has CDR1 MNHEY and CDR2 SMNVEV (reference sequence). V dropped 4 bases and J dropped 4 bases, with 22 bases sitting between them. DNA for the CDR3: TGTGCCAGCAGTTCGGGTGTTTTCCACCTATTGTTCACTGAAGCTTTCTTT. Translated, it gives CASSSGVFHLLFTEAFF.

The chain links TRBV5-1 to TRBJ2-7, with TRBD1 matching over 7 bases. After removal of 5 bases from V and 5 bases from J, the junction contained 7 bases not matched to a gene. The CDR3 has 13 residues. Germline values: CDR1 SGHRS, CDR2 YFSETQ. This chain's CDR3 is CASRGDSSHEQYF. The CDR3 coding sequence is TGCGCCAGCAGAGGGGACAGTAGCCACGAGCAGTACTTC.

This clone has more than one count but fewer than ten. The chain uses TRBV5-1 and TRBJ1-6, with unresolved D. The CDR3 covers 14 residues. V lost 1 base and J 6 bases, leaving 8 bases between the germline ends. Germline V gene data show CDR1 as SGHRS and CDR2 as YFSETQ. DNA for the CDR3: TGCGCCAGCAGCTTGAACCGGGGTAATTCACCCCTCCACTTT. Translation gives CASSLNRGNSPLHF.

The CDR3 sequence: CASSVEGDTQYF. In DNA, the CDR3 is TGTGCCAGCAGCGTAGAGGGGGATACGCAGTATTTT. The rearrangement links TRBV9 to TRBJ2-3; the D gene is possibly TRBD1 (5 bases). The CDR3 has 12 residues. Deletions cut 0 bases from V and 6 bases from J, with 5 bases between. In germline, CDR1 is SGDLS, CDR2 YYNGEE.

The rearrangement links TRBV18 to TRBJ1-1, with a tentative D call TRBD1 (6 bases). The CDR3 is made up of 15 amino acids. Trimming removed 6 bases from V and 1 base from J, with 15 bases in between. Germline-derived CDR1 and CDR2 are KGHSH and LQKENI. CDR3: CASSNSGVPNTEAFF. CDR3 nucleotide sequence: TGTGCCAGCTCGAATTCAGGGGTCCCGAACACTGAAGCTTTCTTT.

This clone was observed once. The J gene is TRBJ1-5, the V gene TRBV29-1; weak D call: TRBD1 (6 bases). The V gene lost 5 bases and the J gene lost 5 bases, with 13 bases spanning the gap. The length of the CDR3 is 13 residues. Germline CDR1 is SQVTM and CDR2 is ANQGSEA. CDR3 protein: CSVCMNRDQPQHF. DNA of the CDR3: TGCAGCGTTTGTATGAACAGGGATCAGCCCCAGCATTTT.

This chain uses TRBV18 with TRBJ1-1, with a weak D call TRBD1 (5 bases). The germline V gene has CDR1 KGHSH and CDR2 LQKENI. The V gene lost 0 bases and the J gene lost 5 bases, with 13 bases spanning the gap. The CDR3 runs 15 residues. The CDR3 sequence is CASSPPSGVRTEAFF. The CDR3 region has the DNA TGTGCCAGCTCACCACCTTCGGGGGTGCGTACTGAAGCTTTCTTT.

The chain has TRBV12-2 and TRBJ1-6; the table assigns TRBD1, which was not confirmed against the DNA. TRBV12-2 is recorded as a pseudogene. The CDR3 has 15 amino acids. CDR3 in amino acids: CASRSRTGYNSPLHF. The CDR3 region has the DNA TGTGCAAGTCGCTCAAGGACAGGGTATAATTCACCCCTCCACTTT.

The chain combines TRBV19 with TRBJ2-2, with D possibly TRBD2 on 6 matching bases. Trimming pared 9 bases from V and 2 bases from J, leaving 16 bases between. Germline CDR1 LNHDA, CDR2 SQIVND (reference sequence). The CDR3 is made up of 15 amino acids. CDR3: CASRGGGINTGELFF. CDR3 DNA sequence: TGTGCCAGCCGCGGCGGAGGGATAAACACCGGGGAGCTGTTTTTT.

This chain uses TRBV5-8 with TRBJ2-7, with 8 bases aligning to TRBD2. The V gene's germline CDR1 is SGHTS and CDR2 YDEGEE. V was clipped by 0 bases and J by 3 bases; unmatched bases: 5. CDR3 length: 15 amino acids. This CDR3 is CASSLGAGGHYEQYF. The CDR3 nucleotides are TGTGCCAGCAGCTTGGGGGCGGGGGGACACTACGAGCAGTACTTC.

The V gene is TRBV5-1, the J gene TRBJ2-7; 12 bases match TRBD2. This CDR3 comprises 16 residues. Germline CDR1 is SGHRS and CDR2 is YFSETQ. The ends lost 1 base at V and 1 base at J; junction bases unmatched: 3. The DNA for the CDR3 is TGCGCCAGCAGCTTGTCACTAGCGGGGGGATCCTACGAGCAGTACTTC. Amino acid sequence: CASSLSLAGGSYEQYF.

CDR3 sequence: CAISRDSGLSTEAFF. CDR3 in DNA: TGTGCCATCTCCCGGGACAGCGGGTTAAGTACTGAAGCTTTCTTT. The genes are TRBV6-1 and TRBJ1-1; 7 bases line up with TRBD1. This CDR3 contains 15 residues. The germline gives CDR1 MNHNS, CDR2 SASEGT. The ends lost 10 bases at V and 5 bases at J; junction bases unmatched: 16.

This chain links TRBV18 with TRBJ1-4; TRBD1 agrees at 7 bases. CDR1 and CDR2 from the germline V gene are KGHSH and LQKENI. This CDR3 is 14 amino acids long. The J segment lost 7 bases and the V segment lost 6 bases, leaving 8 bases of the junction unmatched. CDR3 bases: TGTGCCAGCTCCGAGACAGGGAGTGGTGAAAAACTGTTTTTT. Its translation is CASSETGSGEKLFF.

The genes are TRBV18 and TRBJ1-4, with TRBD1 as a possible D gene (6 bases). Germline CDR1 reads KGHSH; CDR2 reads LQKENI. Deletions cut 1 base from V and 7 bases from J, with 13 bases between. The CDR3 has 15 amino acids. In DNA, the CDR3 is TGTGCCAGCTCACCACGACAGGCTGACGGTGAAAAACTGTTTTTT. Translating gives CASSPRQADGEKLFF. Supplemented by reference TRBV18 and TRBJ1-4, the full variable domain reads NAGVMQNPRHLVRRRGQEARLRCSPMKGHSHVYWYRQLPEEGLKFMVYLQKENIIDESGMPKERFSAEFPKEGPSILRIQQVVRGDSAAYFCASSPRQADGEKLFFGSGTQLSVL.

The CDR3 DNA reads TGTGCCAGCAGTTCCACAGGGGTCGAGCAGTACTTC. It translates to CASSSTGVEQYF. V usage is TRBV2 and J usage is TRBJ2-7; 7 bases are shared with TRBD1. In germline, CDR1 is SNHLY, CDR2 FYNNEI. V shed 5 bases and J 6 bases; nucleotides not matched to a gene: 4. The CDR3 is made up of 12 amino acids.

The V and J genes are TRBV9 and TRBJ2-2; 11 bases align to TRBD2. Germline V CDR1 and CDR2: SGDLS, YYNGEE. This CDR3 is 18 amino acids long. The J segment lost 0 bases and the V segment lost 7 bases, leaving 11 bases of the junction unmatched. For the CDR3, the DNA is TGTGCCAGCTCCAAACTAGCGGGGGTCCACCCGAACACCGGGGAGCTGTTTTTT. It encodes CASSKLAGVHPNTGELFF.

This clone was detected only once. The genes are TRBV11-3 and TRBJ2-6, with D unclear. The CDR3 extends over 12 amino acids. Per the germline V gene, CDR1 is SGHNT and CDR2 is YENEEA. Trimming removed 5 bases from V and 6 bases from J, with 5 bases in between. The CDR3 DNA reads TGTGCCAGCAGCCCAGAGGCCAACGTCCTGACTTTC. Its translation: CASSPEANVLTF.